This TCR beta chain derives from a study of PD-1 blockade in classical Hodgkin lymphoma. Sequencing used immunoSEQ multiplex PCR; TCRdb keeps in-frame clones, though not all of them. The sample lists some 21,000 clones, approximately 85% occurring once. Remarks on this clone: Its antigen is unknown.

Time point defined: cycle 4 day 1 (C4D1), after less than 7 weeks of nivolumab. All patients relapsed after autologous stem cell transplantation, and brentuximab vedotin exposure varied. Trimming pared 5 bases from V and 0 bases from J, leaving 7 bases between. The CDR3 covers 13 residues. Germline V gives CDR1 MGHDK, CDR2 SYGVNS. Study-wide results and caveats: Unlike CD8+ TCR diversity, which did not rise significantly by C4D1, CD4+ TCR diversity did.

This clonotype was obtained from a human donor with classical Hodgkin lymphoma. The chain combines TRBV25-1 with TRBJ1-1; tentative D call: TRBD1 (6 bases). The sequencing used peripheral blood mononuclear cells (PBMCs), collected before the fourth cycle of nivolumab. The CDR3 here is CASSTGMNTEAFF. In DNA form, the CDR3 reads TGTGCCAGCAGTACAGGGATGAACACTGAAGCTTTCTTT.